These T cell receptor beta chains were read from a single sample in a study of molecular identifiers for immune sequencing clone quantification. TCRdb redid the calling of the PCR reads with MiXCR, one entry per CDR3 protein. This table holds about 510,000 distinct CDR3 sequences, 20% to 25% found once. Sequencing used naive CD8+ T cells from blood, with Jurkat cell RNA spiked in. These receptors originate from a human donor in good health. Some libraries in this study had Jurkat cell RNA spiked in. Each CDR3 is given with its conserved first and last residue. Each record gives: D gene, J gene, V gene, clone size, CDR3 DNA, CDR3 protein. The D gene is left open where the match is weak. Rows may omit the clone size; those that give it use once, few, many or a size class.

. | TRBJ1-1 | TRBV27 | . | TGTGCCAGCAGTCTTCAGGGTTGGACTGAAGCTTTCTTT | CASSLQGWTEAFF
. | TRBJ1-4 | TRBV5-1 | many | TGCGCCAGCAGCCCATGGACAGACCATAATGAAAAACTGTTTTTT | CASSPWTDHNEKLFF
. | TRBJ1-1 | TRBV13 | many | TGTGCCAGCAGCTTAGAATCGGGGTTTTGGAGAGACACTGAAGCTTTCTTT | CASSLESGFWRDTEAFF
TRBD1 | TRBJ1-2 | TRBV28 | many | TGTGCCAGCAGTACAGGGACAGTCTATGGCTACACCTTC | CASSTGTVYGYTF
TRBD1 | TRBJ1-1 | TRBV7-3 | . | TGTGCCAGCAGCTTATTGGGACAGGGATTAACTGAAGCTTTCTTT | CASSLLGQGLTEAFF
. | TRBJ2-3 | TRBV27 | . | TGTACCAGCACTACCCCGGGCGGCTCCACAGATACGCAGTATTTT | CTSTTPGGSTDTQYF
TRBD1 | TRBJ1-5 | TRBV30 | few | TGTGCCTGGAGTACCCCAGACAGGGTGGTCAATCAGCCCCAGCATTTT | CAWSTPDRVVNQPQHF
. | TRBJ2-1 | TRBV29-1 | . | TGCAGCGTTGGAGGGTCAGGGTCCTACAATGAGCAGTTCTTC | CSVGGSGSYNEQFF
. | TRBJ1-1 | TRBV4-2 | few | TGTGCCAGCAGCCATCCGGACTCGGACCAAGCTTTCTTT | CASSHPDSDQAFF
TRBD2 | TRBJ2-2 | TRBV7-2 | . | TGTGCCAGCAGCTTGCTGACTAGCGGGAGGACCGGGGAGCTGTTTTTT | CASSLLTSGRTGELFF
. | TRBJ2-1 | TRBV28 | . | TGTGCCAGCAGCAACGGACGGAACTCCTACAATGAGCAGTTCTTC | CASSNGRNSYNEQFF
TRBD2 | TRBJ2-7 | TRBV5-5 | many | TGTGCCAGCGCCTTCACTAGCGGGAGTTACGAGCAGTACTTC | CASAFTSGSYEQYF
TRBD1 | TRBJ2-2 | TRBV4-1 | . | TGCGCCAGCAGCCAAAGACAGGGAAACACCGGGGAGCTGTTTTTT | CASSQRQGNTGELFF
TRBD2 | TRBJ2-3 | TRBV9 | . | TGTGCCAGCAGCGCGGGACTAGCGAGACGCACAGATACGCAGTATTTT | CASSAGLARRTDTQYF
. | TRBJ1-1 | TRBV27 | few | TGTGCCAGCAGTTTACTTGGGACACCAGACACTGAAGCTTTCTTT | CASSLLGTPDTEAFF
. | TRBJ2-3 | TRBV5-1 | . | TGCGCCAGCAGCTTGACAGGGAGGAACACAGATACGCAGTATTTT | CASSLTGRNTDTQYF
. | TRBJ2-5 | TRBV11-3 | . | TGTGCCAGCAGCTTAAACCTAGATCAAGAGACCCAGTACTTC | CASSLNLDQETQYF
. | TRBJ1-4 | TRBV2 | once | TGTGCCAGCAGTGCGGTCACAACTAATGAAGAACTGTTTTTT | CASSAVTTNEELFF
TRBD2 | TRBJ2-3 | TRBV27 | few | TGTGCCAGCAGTATCGTAGCGGGGGGAGCCACAGATACGCAGTATTTT | CASSIVAGGATDTQYF
. | TRBJ2-1 | TRBV7-9 | many | TGTGCCAGCAGCTCGGGCCCAGGGACCTACAATGAGCAGTTCTTC | CASSSGPGTYNEQFF
. | TRBJ1-4 | TRBV9 | few | TGTGCCAGCAGCTCCTTCTCAGCCGCGGGAAAACTGTTTTTT | CASSSFSAAGKLFF
. | TRBJ2-3 | TRBV11-2 | . | TGTGCCAGCCCCCCCCAGGGCGGGAGCACAGATACGCAGTATTTT | CASPPQGGSTDTQYF
. | TRBJ1-1 | TRBV7-9 | . | TGTGCCACCCAAGACGGGAACACTGAAGCTTTCTTT | CATQDGNTEAFF
TRBD2 | TRBJ2-7 | TRBV20-1 | few | TGCAGTGCTAGAAGGTCTAGCGGGGAGCGCGAGCAGTACTTC | CSARRSSGEREQYF
. | TRBJ2-1 | TRBV28 | . | TGTGCCAGCGCTAACCCCGATAGTGGATACAATGAGCAGTTCTTC | CASANPDSGYNEQFF
TRBD1 | TRBJ2-3 | TRBV6-2/TRBV6-3 | many | TGTGCCAGCAGTCCGTGGACAGGGGGCGTCCCAGATACGCAGTATTTT | CASSPWTGGVPDTQYF
. | TRBJ2-3 | TRBV6-2/TRBV6-3 | many | TGTGCCAGCGGATCTTGGCTAGCGATACAGGCAGATACGCAGTATTTT | CASGSWLAIQADTQYF
TRBD2 | TRBJ2-7 | TRBV19 | . | TGTGCCAGTAGTATGGTCGGGGGGTACGAGCAGTACTTC | CASSMVGGYEQYF
TRBD1 | TRBJ2-7 | TRBV7-3 | . | TGTGCCAGCAGCTTAAATTCTGGAGGGACAGGGAGCTCCTACGAGCAGTACTTC | CASSLNSGGTGSSYEQYF
TRBD1 | TRBJ2-5 | TRBV24-1 | many | TGTGCCACCAGTACTCCCGGACAGGATAGGGAGACCCAGTACTTC | CATSTPGQDRETQYF
. | TRBJ2-1 | TRBV30 | . | TGTGCCTGGAGTGTCGGGGGATATGAGCAGTTCTTC | CAWSVGGYEQFF
. | TRBJ1-1 | TRBV5-4 | . | TGTGCCAGCAGCCCGGTTACAATGAACACTGAAGCTTTCTTT | CASSPVTMNTEAFF
TRBD2 | TRBJ2-3 | TRBV7-9 | many | TGTGCCAGCAGCCCACCGACTAGCGGAAGCACAGATACGCAGTATTTT | CASSPPTSGSTDTQYF
. | TRBJ2-2 | TRBV5-1 | . | TGCGCCAGCAGCCCTCCTGGAGGGGCGAGGGAGCTGTTTTTT | CASSPPGGARELFF
TRBD1 | TRBJ1-2 | TRBV24-1 | few | TGTGCCACCAGTGATACTGGGACAGCCCAGGATCGTGATGGCTACACCTTC | CATSDTGTAQDRDGYTF
. | TRBJ2-7 | TRBV29-1 | many | TGCAGCGGATCGGACAGCGCGTCCTACGAGCAGTACTTC | CSGSDSASYEQYF
. | TRBJ2-4 | TRBV2 | . | TGTGCCAGCAGTCCGACGGGACCCCTAGGTGGAAACGTTCAGTACTTC | CASSPTGPLGGNVQYF
. | TRBJ2-1 | TRBV12-5 | . | TGTGCTAGTGGTTTGGTCTACCGGGGGGCCGCCTACAATGAGCAGTTCTTC | CASGLVYRGAAYNEQFF
. | TRBJ2-7 | TRBV29-1 | many | TGCAGCGCTGAAATTCGGGGGGAGCAGTACTTC | CSAEIRGEQYF
. | TRBJ2-4 | TRBV5-1 | many | TGCGCCAGCAGCCCGGTCCTTGGGGAGTTGAACATTCAGTACTTC | CASSPVLGELNIQYF
TRBD2 | TRBJ2-3 | TRBV6-5 | many | TGTGCCAGCAGTGAACTAGCGGGGGTTGCAGATACGCAGTATTTT | CASSELAGVADTQYF
. | TRBJ2-1 | TRBV28 | . | TGTGCCAGCAGTACAGGGTACGAGGGATCCTACAATGAGCAGTTCTTC | CASSTGYEGSYNEQFF
TRBD1 | TRBJ1-2 | TRBV13 | many | TGTGCCAGCAGCCGTCCGACAGGGGTCTATGGCTACACCTTC | CASSRPTGVYGYTF
TRBD1 | TRBJ2-2 | TRBV11-2 | few | TGTGCCAGCAGCATACCGGGACAGGGAGAAGTCGGGGAGCTGTTTTTT | CASSIPGQGEVGELFF
. | TRBJ2-2 | TRBV28 | many | TGTGCCAGCAGTTTTGACATATCGAACACCGGGGAGCTGTTTTTT | CASSFDISNTGELFF
. | TRBJ1-2 | TRBV27 | . | TGTGCCAGCAGTTCTCTCCCTAATAACTATGGCTACACCTTC | CASSSLPNNYGYTF